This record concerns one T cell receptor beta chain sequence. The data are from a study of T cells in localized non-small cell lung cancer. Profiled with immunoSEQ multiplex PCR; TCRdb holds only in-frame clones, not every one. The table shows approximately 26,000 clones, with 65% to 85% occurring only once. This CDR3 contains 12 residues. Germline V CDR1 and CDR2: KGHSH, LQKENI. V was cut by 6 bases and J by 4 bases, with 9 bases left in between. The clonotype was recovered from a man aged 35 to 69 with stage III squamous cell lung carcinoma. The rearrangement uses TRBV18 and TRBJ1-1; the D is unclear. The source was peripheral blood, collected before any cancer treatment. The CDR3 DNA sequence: TGTGCCAGCTCGCCTCCCCTCACTGAAGCTTTCTTT. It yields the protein CASSPPLTEAFF.